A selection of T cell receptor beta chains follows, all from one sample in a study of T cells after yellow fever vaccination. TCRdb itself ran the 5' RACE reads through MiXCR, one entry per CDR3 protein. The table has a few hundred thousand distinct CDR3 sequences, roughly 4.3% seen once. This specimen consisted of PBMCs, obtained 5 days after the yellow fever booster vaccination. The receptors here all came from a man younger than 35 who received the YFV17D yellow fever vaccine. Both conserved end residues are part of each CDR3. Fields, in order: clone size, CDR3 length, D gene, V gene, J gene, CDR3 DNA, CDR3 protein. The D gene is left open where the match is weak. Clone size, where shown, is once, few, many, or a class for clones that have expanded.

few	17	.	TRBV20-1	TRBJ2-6	TGCAGTCCTACCACGACTAGTCCCCGCTCTGGGGCCAACGTCCTGACTTTC	CSPTTTSPRSGANVLTF
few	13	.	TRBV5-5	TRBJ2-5	TGTGCCAGCAGCTTGGAGGGGAAAGAGACCCAGTACTTC	CASSLEGKETQYF
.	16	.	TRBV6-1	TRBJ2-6	TGTGCCAGCTTTCATACAGGGTTCTCTGGGGCCAACGTCCTGACTTTC	CASFHTGFSGANVLTF
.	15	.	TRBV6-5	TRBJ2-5	TGTGCCAGCAGCCACAGGGTACCCCATCAAGAGACCCAGTACTTC	CASSHRVPHQETQYF
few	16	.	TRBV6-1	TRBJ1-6	TGTGCCAGCAGTGAAACTTGGGGGCCCCTCAATCCACCCCTCCACTTT	CASSETWGPLNPPLHF
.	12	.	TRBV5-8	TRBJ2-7	TGTGCCAGCAGCTTCATAGCCGGCGAGCAGTACTTC	CASSFIAGEQYF
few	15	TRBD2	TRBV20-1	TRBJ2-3	TGCAGTGCAGGAGGGAGACTAGCCCGCACAGATACGCAGTATTTT	CSAGGRLARTDTQYF
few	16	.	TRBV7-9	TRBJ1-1	TGTGCCAGCAGCCCGGTAGGAGGCTTGCGTTTCACTGAAGCTTTCTTT	CASSPVGGLRFTEAFF
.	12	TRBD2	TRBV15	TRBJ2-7	TGTGCCACCAGCAGAGTGGGGGGGGAGCAGTACTTC	CATSRVGGEQYF
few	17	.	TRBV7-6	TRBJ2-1	TGTGCCAGCAGCTTAGCGAGTCAGCTAGCCTCCTACAATGAGCAGTTCTTC	CASSLASQLASYNEQFF
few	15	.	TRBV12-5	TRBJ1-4	TGTGCTAGTGGTTTGGTTCCCGGGGGGGCCGAAAAACTGTTTTTT	CASGLVPGGAEKLFF
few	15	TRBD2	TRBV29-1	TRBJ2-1	TGCAGCGTTGATCTTCCGGGGGGGTACTACAATGAGCAGTTCTTC	CSVDLPGGYYNEQFF
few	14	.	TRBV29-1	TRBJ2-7	TGCAGCGTGGAAGACAGAGAGAATTCCTACGAGCAGTACTTC	CSVEDRENSYEQYF
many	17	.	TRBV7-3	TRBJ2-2	TGTGCCAGCAGCCCACCACGGGGACGTACGGGCACCGGGGAGCTGTTTTTT	CASSPPRGRTGTGELFF
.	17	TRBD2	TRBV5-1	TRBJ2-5	TGCGCCAGCAGCATCAACCCGACTAGCGGCTCGGGAGAGACCCAGTACTTC	CASSINPTSGSGETQYF
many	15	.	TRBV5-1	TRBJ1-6	TGCGCCAGCAGCTTGTATATCGGGCTGAATTCACCCCTCCACTTT	CASSLYIGLNSPLHF
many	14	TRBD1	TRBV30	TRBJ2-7	TGTGCCTGGAGCGGGACAGGGGGAGCCTACGAGCAGTACTTC	CAWSGTGGAYEQYF
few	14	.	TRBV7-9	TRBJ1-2	TGTGCCAGCAGCTTAGTCTCCAGAGCCTATGGCTACACCTTC	CASSLVSRAYGYTF
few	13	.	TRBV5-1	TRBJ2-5	TGCGCCGGACGGACGGGGGACCAAGAGACCCAGTACTTC	CAGRTGDQETQYF
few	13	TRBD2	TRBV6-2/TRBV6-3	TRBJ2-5	TGTGCCAGCACGACTAGCGGGGGAGAGACCCAGTACTTC	CASTTSGGETQYF
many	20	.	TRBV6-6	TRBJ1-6	TGTGCCAGCAGTTACTCGATCGAGGTAGGGAGGATGTATAATGATTCACCCCTCCACTTT	CASSYSIEVGRMYNDSPLHF
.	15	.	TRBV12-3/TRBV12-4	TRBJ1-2	TGTGCCAGCAGTTGGGGGATGGGAGCTAACTATGGCTACACCTTC	CASSWGMGANYGYTF
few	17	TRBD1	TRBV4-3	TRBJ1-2	TGCGCCAGCAGCCAGGCCGGGACAGGGGTTAGGAGCTATGGCTACACCTTC	CASSQAGTGVRSYGYTF
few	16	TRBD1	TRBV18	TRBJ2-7	TGTGCCAGCTCACGCTCTGGGACAGTTTTTACCTACGAGCAGTACTTC	CASSRSGTVFTYEQYF